The clone carrying this TCR beta chain was counted between two and nine times. This sample is part of a study of regulatory T cells in long-lasting Graves disease. Time point reported: persistent/refractory GD, antithyroid drugs over 5 years with positive TRAb. Extracted RNA from PBMCs served as the source of the TCR library. Patients hailed from an endocrinology department in Xi'an, China. The germline V and J ends were trimmed by 5 bases and 10 bases, with 12 bases remaining between them. Germline V gene sequence: CDR1 SGHTA, CDR2 FQGTGA. CDR3 size: 12 residues. Libraries of TCR beta came from iRepertoire HTBI primers plus Arm-PCR of CDR3 regions. MiXCR was run by TCRdb on the multiplex PCR reads, yielding one entry per CDR3 protein. The sample consists of around 510,000 distinct CDR3 sequences, 20% to 25% of them appearing once.

The rearrangement uses TRBV7-3 and TRBJ2-1, with D tentatively TRBD1 or TRBD2 (6 bases each). The specimen comprised peripheral blood mononuclear cells (PBMCs), sampled when the disease was refractory, from a patient treated with antithyroid drugs. This clonotype originated in a female donor with Graves disease. The CDR3 spells CASSPLGGEQFF. The CDR3, as DNA: TGTGCCAGCAGCCCGCTAGGGGGGGAGCAGTTCTTC.